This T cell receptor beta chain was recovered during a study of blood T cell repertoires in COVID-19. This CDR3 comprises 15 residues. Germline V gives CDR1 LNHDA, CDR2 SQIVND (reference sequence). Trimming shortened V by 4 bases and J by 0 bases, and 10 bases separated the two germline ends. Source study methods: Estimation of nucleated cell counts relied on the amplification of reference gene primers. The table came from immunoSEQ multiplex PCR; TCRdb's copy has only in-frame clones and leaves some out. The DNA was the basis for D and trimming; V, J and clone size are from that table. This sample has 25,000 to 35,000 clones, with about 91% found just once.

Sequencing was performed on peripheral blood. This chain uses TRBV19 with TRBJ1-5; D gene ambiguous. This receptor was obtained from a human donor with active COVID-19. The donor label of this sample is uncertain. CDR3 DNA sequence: TGTGCCAGTAGTACCACACCATATAGCAATCAGCCCCAGCATTTT. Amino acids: CASSTTPYSNQPQHF.